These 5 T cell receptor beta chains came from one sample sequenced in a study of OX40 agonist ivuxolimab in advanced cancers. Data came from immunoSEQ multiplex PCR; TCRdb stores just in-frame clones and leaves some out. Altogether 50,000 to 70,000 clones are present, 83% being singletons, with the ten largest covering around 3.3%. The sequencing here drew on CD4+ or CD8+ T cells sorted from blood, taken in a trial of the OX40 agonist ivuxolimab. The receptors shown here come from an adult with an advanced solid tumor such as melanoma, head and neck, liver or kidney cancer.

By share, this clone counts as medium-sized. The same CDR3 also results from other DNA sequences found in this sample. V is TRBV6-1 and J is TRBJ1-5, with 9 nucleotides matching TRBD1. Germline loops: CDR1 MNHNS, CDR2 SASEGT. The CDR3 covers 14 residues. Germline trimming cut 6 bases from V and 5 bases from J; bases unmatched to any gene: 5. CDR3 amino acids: CASSTGQGDQPQHF. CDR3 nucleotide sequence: TGTGCCAGCAGCACGGGACAGGGTGATCAGCCCCAGCATTTT.

CDR3 loop: CASSPNTGNNEQFF. CDR3 DNA: TGTGCCAGCAGCCCAAATACAGGAAACAATGAGCAGTTCTTC. V is TRBV11-3 and J is TRBJ2-1, with D perhaps matching TRBD1 (5 bases). Trimming removed 5 bases at V and 5 bases at J, with 13 bases between. The CDR3 is 14 residues long. Germline values: CDR1 SGHNT, CDR2 YENEEA.

The CDR3 reads CASSRGQGNTGELFF. CDR3 in DNA: TGTGCCAGCAGCAGGGGACAGGGGAACACCGGGGAGCTGTTTTTT. The rearrangement joins TRBV7-3 to TRBJ2-2, with 9 bases matching TRBD1. The V segment lost 5 bases and the J segment 1 base; nucleotides outside the gene matches: 2. The germline gives CDR1 SGHTA, CDR2 FQGTGA. The CDR3 is 15 residues long.

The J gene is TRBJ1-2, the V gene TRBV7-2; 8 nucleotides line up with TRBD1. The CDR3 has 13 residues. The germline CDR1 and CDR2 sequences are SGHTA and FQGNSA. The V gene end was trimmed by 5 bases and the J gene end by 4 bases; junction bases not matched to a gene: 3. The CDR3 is CASSRQGTYGYTF. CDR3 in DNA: TGTGCCAGCAGCAGACAGGGGACCTATGGCTACACCTTC.

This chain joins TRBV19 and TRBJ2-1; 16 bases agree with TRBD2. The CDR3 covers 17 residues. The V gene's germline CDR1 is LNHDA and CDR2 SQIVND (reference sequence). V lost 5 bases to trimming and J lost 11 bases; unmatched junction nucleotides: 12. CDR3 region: CASSPGLGTSGGAQQFF. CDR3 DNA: TGTGCCAGTAGTCCGGGGCTAGGGACTAGCGGGGGGGCGCAGCAGTTCTTC. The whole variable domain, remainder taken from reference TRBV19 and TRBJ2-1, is DGGITQSPKYLFRKEGQNVTLSCEQNLNHDAMYWYRQDPGQGLRLIYYSQIVNDFQKGDIAEGYSVSREKKESFPLTVTSAQKNPTAFYLCASSPGLGTSGGAQQFFGPGTRLTVL.